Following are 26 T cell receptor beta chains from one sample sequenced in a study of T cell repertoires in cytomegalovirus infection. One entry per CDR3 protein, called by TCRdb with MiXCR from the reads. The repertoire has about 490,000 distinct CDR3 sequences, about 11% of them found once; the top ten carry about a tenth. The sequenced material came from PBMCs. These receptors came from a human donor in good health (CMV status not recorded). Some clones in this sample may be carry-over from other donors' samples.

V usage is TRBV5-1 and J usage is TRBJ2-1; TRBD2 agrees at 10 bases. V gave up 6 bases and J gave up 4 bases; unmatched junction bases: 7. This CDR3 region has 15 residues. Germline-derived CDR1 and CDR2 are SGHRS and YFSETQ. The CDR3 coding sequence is TGCGCCAGCACCCCGGGGACTAGCGAATACAATGAGCAGTTCTTC. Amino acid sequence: CASTPGTSEYNEQFF.

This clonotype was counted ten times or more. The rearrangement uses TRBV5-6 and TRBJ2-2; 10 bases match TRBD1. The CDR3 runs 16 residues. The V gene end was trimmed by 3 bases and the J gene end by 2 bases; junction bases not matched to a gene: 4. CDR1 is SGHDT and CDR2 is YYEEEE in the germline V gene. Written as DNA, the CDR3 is TGTGCCAGCAGCTGGGGGACAGGGGATAACACCGGGGAGCTGTTTTTT. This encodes CASSWGTGDNTGELFF. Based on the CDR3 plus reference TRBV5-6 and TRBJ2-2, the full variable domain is DAGVTQSPTHLIKTRGQQVTLRCSPKSGHDTVSWYQQALGQGPQFIFQYYEEEERQRGNFPDRFSGHQFPNYSSELNVNALLLGDSALYLCASSWGTGDNTGELFFGEGSRLTVL.

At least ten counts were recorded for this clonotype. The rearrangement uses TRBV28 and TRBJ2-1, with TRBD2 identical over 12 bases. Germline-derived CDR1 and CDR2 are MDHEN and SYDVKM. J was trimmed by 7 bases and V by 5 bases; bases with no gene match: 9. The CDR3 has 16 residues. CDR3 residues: CASSGRLAGAPNEQFF. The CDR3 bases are TGTGCCAGCAGTGGTAGACTAGCGGGAGCGCCGAATGAGCAGTTCTTC. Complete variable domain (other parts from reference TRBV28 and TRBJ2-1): DVKVTQSSRYLVKRTGEKVFLECVQDMDHENMFWYRQDPGLGLRLIYFSYDVKMKEKGDIPEGYSVSREKKERFSLILESASTNQTSMYLCASSGRLAGAPNEQFFGPGTRLTVL.

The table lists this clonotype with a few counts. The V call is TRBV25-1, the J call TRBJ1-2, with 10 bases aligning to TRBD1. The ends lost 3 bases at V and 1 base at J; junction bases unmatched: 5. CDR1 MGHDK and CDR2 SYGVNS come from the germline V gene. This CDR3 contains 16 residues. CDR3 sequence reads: CASSDSGQGVNYGYTF. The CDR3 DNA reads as TGTGCCAGCAGTGATTCTGGACAGGGGGTTAACTATGGCTACACCTTC.

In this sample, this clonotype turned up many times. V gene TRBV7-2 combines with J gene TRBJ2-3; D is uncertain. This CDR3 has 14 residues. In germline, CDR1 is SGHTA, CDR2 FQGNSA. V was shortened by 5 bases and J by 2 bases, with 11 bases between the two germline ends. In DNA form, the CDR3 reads TGTGCCAGCAGCCCAGATCCACTCACAGATACGCAGTATTTT. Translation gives CASSPDPLTDTQYF.

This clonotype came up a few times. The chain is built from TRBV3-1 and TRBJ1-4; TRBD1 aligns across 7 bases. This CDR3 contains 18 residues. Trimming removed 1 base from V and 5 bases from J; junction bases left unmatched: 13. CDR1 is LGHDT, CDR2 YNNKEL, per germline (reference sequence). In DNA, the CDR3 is TGTGCCAGCAGCCAAGCGGCAGGGGGTCTCGGGTTAAATGAAAAACTGTTTTTT. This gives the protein CASSQAAGGLGLNEKLFF. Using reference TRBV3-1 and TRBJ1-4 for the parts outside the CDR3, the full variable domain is DTAVSQTPKYLVTQMGNDKSIKCEQNLGHDTMYWYKQDSKKFLKIMFSYNNKELIINETVPNRFSPKSPDKAHLNLHINSLELGDSAVYFCASSQAAGGLGLNEKLFFGSGTQLSVL.

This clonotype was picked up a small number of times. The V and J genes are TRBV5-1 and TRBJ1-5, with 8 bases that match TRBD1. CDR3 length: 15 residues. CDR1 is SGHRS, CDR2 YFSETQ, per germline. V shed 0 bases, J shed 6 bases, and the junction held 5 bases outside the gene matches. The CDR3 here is CASSLGTGRAQPQHF. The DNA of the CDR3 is TGCGCCAGCAGCTTGGGGACAGGGCGCGCTCAGCCCCAGCATTTT.

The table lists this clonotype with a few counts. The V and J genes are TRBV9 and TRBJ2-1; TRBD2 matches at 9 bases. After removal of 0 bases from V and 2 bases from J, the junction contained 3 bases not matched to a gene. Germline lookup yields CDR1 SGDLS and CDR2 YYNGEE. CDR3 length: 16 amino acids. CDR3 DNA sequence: TGTGCCAGCAGCGTAGGGGCGGGAGGGCCCTACAATGAGCAGTTCTTC. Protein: CASSVGAGGPYNEQFF. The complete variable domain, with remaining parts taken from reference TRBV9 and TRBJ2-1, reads DSGVTQTPKHLITATGQRVTLRCSPRSGDLSVYWYQQSLDQGLQFLIQYYNGEERAKGNILERFSAQQFPDLHSELNLSSLELGDSALYFCASSVGAGGPYNEQFFGPGTRLTVL.

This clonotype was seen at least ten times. The CDR3 sequence: CASSLGAGNEKLFF. In nucleotides, the CDR3 is TGTGCCAGCAGTCTGGGGGCCGGTAATGAAAAACTGTTTTTT. The chain links TRBV6-1 to TRBJ1-4; D may be TRBD1 (6 bases). Trimming shortened V by 5 bases and J by 4 bases, and 11 bases separated the two germline ends. CDR3 length: 14 residues. Germline V gives CDR1 MNHNS, CDR2 SASEGT.

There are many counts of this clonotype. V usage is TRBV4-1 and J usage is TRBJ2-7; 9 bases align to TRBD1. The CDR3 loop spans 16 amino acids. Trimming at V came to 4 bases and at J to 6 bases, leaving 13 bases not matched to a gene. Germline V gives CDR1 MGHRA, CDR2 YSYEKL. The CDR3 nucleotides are TGCGCCAGCAGCCCTTACCGGGACAGGGACCTTGGCGAGCAGTACTTC. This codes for CASSPYRDRDLGEQYF.

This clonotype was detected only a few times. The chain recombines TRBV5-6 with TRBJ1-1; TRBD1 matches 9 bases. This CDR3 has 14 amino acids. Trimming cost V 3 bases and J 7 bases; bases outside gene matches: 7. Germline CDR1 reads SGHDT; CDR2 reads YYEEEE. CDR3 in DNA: TGTGCCAGCAGCTACGGGACAGGGCTCCTTGAAGCTTTCTTT. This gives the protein CASSYGTGLLEAFF.

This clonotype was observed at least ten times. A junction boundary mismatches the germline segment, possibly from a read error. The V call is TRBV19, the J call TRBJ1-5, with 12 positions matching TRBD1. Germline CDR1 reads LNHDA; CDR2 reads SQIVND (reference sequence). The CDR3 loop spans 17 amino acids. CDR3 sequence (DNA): TGTGCCAGTAGGATAGGGCCGGGACAGGGGGCGGCTCAGCCCCAGCATTTT. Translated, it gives CASRIGPGQGAAQPQHF.

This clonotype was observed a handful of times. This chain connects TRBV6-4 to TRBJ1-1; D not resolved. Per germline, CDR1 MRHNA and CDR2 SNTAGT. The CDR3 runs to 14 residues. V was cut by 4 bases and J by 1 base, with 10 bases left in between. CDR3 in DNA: TGTGCCAGCAGTGCTTCTCCAGGGAACACTGAAGCTTTCTTT. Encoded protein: CASSASPGNTEAFF.

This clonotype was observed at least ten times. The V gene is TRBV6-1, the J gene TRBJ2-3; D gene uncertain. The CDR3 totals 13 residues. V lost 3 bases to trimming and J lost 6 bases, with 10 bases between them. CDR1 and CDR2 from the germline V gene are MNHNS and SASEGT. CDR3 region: CASSDGAWDTQYF. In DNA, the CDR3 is TGTGCCAGCAGTGACGGCGCTTGGGATACGCAGTATTTT.

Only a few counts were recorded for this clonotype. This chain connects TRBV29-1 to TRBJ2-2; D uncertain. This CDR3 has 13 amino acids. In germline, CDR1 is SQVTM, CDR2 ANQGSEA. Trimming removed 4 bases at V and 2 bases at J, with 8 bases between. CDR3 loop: CSVAQTNTGELFF. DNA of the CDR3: TGCAGCGTTGCACAGACTAACACCGGGGAGCTGTTTTTT.

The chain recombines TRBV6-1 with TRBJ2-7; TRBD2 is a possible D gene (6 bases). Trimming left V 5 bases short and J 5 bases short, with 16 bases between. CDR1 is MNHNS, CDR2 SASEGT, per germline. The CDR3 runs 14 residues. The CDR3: CASSLGGSLDEQYF. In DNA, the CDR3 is TGTGCCAGCAGTTTGGGGGGAAGTCTAGACGAGCAGTACTTC.

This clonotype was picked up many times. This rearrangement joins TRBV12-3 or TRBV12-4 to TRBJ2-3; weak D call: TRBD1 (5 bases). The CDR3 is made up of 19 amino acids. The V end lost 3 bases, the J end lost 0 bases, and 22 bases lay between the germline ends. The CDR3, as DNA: TGTGCCAGCAGTTTGGCCAGGGTAGATCGAGTCCCTAGCACAGATACGCAGTATTTT. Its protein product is CASSLARVDRVPSTDTQYF.

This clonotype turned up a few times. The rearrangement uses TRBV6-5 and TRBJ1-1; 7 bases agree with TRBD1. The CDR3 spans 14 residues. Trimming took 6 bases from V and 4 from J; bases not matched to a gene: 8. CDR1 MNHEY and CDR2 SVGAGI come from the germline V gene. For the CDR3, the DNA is TGTGCCAGCAGGGGACAGCGACGGGGCACTGAAGCTTTCTTT. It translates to CASRGQRRGTEAFF.

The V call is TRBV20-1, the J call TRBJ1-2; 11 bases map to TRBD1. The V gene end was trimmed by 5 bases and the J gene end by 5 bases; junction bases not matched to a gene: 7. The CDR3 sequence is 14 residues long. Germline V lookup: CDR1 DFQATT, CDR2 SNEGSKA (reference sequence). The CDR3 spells CSAPWTGGGYGYTF. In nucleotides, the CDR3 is TGCAGTGCTCCGTGGACAGGGGGCGGTTATGGCTACACCTTC.

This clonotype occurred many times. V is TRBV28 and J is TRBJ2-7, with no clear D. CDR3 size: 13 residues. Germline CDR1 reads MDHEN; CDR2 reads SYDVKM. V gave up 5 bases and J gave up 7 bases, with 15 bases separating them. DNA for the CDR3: TGTGCCAGCAGTAAGAGGACGGTTAAGGAGCAGTACTTC. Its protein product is CASSKRTVKEQYF.

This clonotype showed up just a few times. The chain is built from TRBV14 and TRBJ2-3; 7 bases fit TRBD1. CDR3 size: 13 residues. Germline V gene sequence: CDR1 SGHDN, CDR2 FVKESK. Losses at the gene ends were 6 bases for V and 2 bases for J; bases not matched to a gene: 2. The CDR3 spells CASRTGITDTQYF. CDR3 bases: TGTGCCAGCAGGACAGGGATCACAGATACGCAGTATTTT. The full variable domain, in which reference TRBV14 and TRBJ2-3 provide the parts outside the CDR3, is EAGVTQFPSHSVIEKGQTVTLRCDPISGHDNLYWYRRVMGKEIKFLLHFVKESKQDESGMPNNRFLAERTGGTYSTLKVQPAELEDSGVYFCASRTGITDTQYFGPGTRLTVL.

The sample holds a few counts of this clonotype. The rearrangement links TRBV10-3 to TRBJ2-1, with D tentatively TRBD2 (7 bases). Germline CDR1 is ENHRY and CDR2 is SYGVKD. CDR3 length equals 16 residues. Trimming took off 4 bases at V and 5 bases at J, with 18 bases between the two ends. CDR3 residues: CAISVGGGARDNEQFF. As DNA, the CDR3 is TGTGCCATCAGTGTGGGTGGGGGGGCGAGAGACAATGAGCAGTTCTTC.

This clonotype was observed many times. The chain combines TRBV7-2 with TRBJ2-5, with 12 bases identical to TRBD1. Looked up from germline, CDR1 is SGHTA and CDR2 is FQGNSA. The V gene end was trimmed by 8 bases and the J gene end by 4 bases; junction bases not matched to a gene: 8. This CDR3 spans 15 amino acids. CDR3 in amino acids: CASGPGQGARETQYF. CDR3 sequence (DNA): TGTGCCAGCGGGCCGGGACAGGGGGCGAGAGAGACCCAGTACTTC.

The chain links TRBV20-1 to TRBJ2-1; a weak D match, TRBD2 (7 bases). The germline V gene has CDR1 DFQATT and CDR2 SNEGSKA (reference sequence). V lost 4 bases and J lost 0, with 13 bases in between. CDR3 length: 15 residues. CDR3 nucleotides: TGCAGTGCTACCTCCGGGGGGCACTCCTACAATGAGCAGTTCTTC. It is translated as CSATSGGHSYNEQFF.

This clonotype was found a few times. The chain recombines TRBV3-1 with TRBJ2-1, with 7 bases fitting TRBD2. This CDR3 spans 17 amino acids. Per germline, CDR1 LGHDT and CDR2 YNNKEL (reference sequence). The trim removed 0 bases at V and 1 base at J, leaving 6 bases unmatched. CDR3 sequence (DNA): TGTGCCAGCAGCCAAGAAAGACTAGCTGTATCCTACAATGAGCAGTTCTTC. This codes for CASSQERLAVSYNEQFF.

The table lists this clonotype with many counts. As DNA, the CDR3 is TGTGCCAGCAGCTGGGGGGGTAGGCCCAACACTGAAGCTTTCTTT. It codes for CASSWGGRPNTEAFF. J is TRBJ1-1 and V is TRBV12-3 or TRBV12-4; perhaps TRBD1 as D (5 bases). The CDR3 covers 15 residues. Between the trimmed V and J ends, which lost 6 bases and 2 bases, there was a span of 16 bases.